Reported below is one T cell receptor (beta chain). Its target is not known. A much larger clone differs by one base, so this may be a read error. The data were obtained in a study of regulatory T cells in long-lasting Graves disease. Study at large: Persistence in Graves' disease required over 5 years of antithyroid drugs plus positive TSH receptor antibodies. General study findings and limits: TCR diversity was lower in persistent than newly diagnosed Graves' disease. There were preferences for TRBV28, TRBJ1-2 and TRBJ2-5 in persistent disease.

Time point in this sample: persistent/refractory GD, antithyroid drugs over 5 years with positive TRAb. PBMC-extracted RNA yielded the TCR library. Per American Thyroid Association guidelines, Graves' disease was diagnosed. Germline-derived CDR1 and CDR2 are MNHEY and SVGAGI. Trimming cost V 0 bases and J 8 bases, with 8 bases left between them. This CDR3 has 12 amino acids. The TCR beta library used iRepertoire HTBI primers with Arm-PCR amplification of CDR3. TCRdb analysed the multiplex PCR reads with MiXCR anew, one entry per CDR3 protein. The sample holds under 450,000 distinct CDR3 sequences, roughly 25% seen once.

The source material was peripheral blood mononuclear cells (PBMCs), sampled when the disease was refractory, from a patient treated with antithyroid drugs. The sequence was obtained from a middle-aged woman with Graves disease. The chain employs TRBV6-5 and TRBJ2-7, with D unclear. CDR3 protein: CASSYSLGKQYF. The CDR3 region has the DNA TGTGCCAGCAGTTACTCGTTGGGAAAGCAGTACTTC.